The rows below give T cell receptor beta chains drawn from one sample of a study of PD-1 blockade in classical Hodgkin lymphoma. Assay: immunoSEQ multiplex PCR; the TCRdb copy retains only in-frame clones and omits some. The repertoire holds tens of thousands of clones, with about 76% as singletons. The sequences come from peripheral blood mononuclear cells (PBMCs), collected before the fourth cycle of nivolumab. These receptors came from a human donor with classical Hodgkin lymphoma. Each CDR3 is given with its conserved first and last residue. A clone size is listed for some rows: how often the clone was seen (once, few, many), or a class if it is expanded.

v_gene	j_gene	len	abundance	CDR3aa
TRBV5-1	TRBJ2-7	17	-	CASSVFATSGASYEQYF
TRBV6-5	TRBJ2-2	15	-	CASSYMAEYTGELFF
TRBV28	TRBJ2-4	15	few	CASSLVLGRGNIQYF
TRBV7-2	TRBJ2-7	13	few	CASSLGLTIEQYF
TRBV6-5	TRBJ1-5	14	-	CASSPPGSNQPQHF
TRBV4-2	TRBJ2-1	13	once	CASSYGTGDEQFF
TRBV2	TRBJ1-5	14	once	CASSADGGGQPQHF
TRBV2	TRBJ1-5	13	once	CASTSNWGSPQHF
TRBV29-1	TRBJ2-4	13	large	CSAPPGRENIQYF
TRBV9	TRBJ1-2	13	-	CASSVGTFYGYTF
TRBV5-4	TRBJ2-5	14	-	CASSLKTSLETQYF
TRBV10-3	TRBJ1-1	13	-	CATGQGVDTEAFF
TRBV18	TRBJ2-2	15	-	CASSPTGLNTGELFF
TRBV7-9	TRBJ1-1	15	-	CASSLVAAPNTEAFF
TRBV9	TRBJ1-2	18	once	CASSVDAAVNLYTGGYTF
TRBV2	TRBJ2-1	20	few	CASLNGGGAPVSLTQDEQFF
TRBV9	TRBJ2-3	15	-	CASSGWTGGIDTQYF
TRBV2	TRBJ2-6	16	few	CASSEGLGSGANVLTF
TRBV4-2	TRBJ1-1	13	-	CASILGQKGEAFF
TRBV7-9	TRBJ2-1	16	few	CASSHAFGTGKDEQFF
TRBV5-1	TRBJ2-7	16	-	CASSISTGTVSYEQYF